This entry describes one T cell receptor (beta chain). Its antigen is unidentified. Through a sample-barcoded 5' primer and a J-beta primer mix, a second PCR was run for about 6 to 11 cycles. TCRdb fed the 5' RACE reads into MiXCR, producing one record per CDR3 protein. The sample shows over 1,500,000 distinct CDR3 sequences, approximately 39% of them seen only once. The data belong to a study of blood T cells in healthy people across ages. Study as a whole: Capturing about one barcoded beta molecule per two T cells was achieved by template switching.

The donors, aged 6 to 90, were healthy Caucasians from Russia. The extraction recovered at least 6 micrograms of total RNA per sample. The germline gives CDR1 DFQATT, CDR2 SNEGSKA (reference sequence). CDR3 length: 14 residues. The V segment lost 6 bases and the J segment 2 bases; nucleotides outside the gene matches: 10. Study conclusions and caveats: Long-lived donors had more naive CD4+ cells and higher diversity than aged donors.

The sequence derives from a human donor in good health. Sequencing was performed on blood. V gene TRBV20-1 combines with J gene TRBJ2-7, with TRBD1 identical over 7 bases. The CDR3 coding sequence is TGCAGTGCCAGGGGACAGCTGTTAACCTACGAGCAGTACTTC. This gives the protein CSARGQLLTYEQYF.